This entry features one T cell receptor (beta chain) sequence. The antigen is not known. This sample was included in a study of a mutant IDH1 vaccine in newly diagnosed glioma. As for the study in general: The treated population exhibited a male proportion of roughly 62%, a female proportion of about 38%, and a mean age of around 40 years. Findings and limits, study-wide: Changes in the top peripheral T cell clonotypes seemingly had no bearing on pseudoprogression.

V was clipped by 0 bases and J by 3 bases, with 6 bases between them. The germline V gene has CDR1 SGDLS and CDR2 YYNGEE. The length of the CDR3 is 14 residues. The method was immunoSEQ multiplex PCR; TCRdb's version includes in-frame clones alone and lacks a portion of them. The repertoire has about 63,000 clones, about four fifths of them found once; the top ten carry about 4.8%. Time point given: baseline, week 1 (first vaccination visit). Treatment denoted: pre-vaccination baseline after standard-of-care therapy. Sample: peripheral blood mononuclear cells (PBMCs), taken from a glioma patient treated with radiotherapy, temozolomide or both. The genes are TRBV9 and TRBJ1-4; no clear D. This clonotype originated in a woman aged 18 to 35 with glioma. Some clones in this sample may be carry-over from other donors' samples. The CDR3 region has the DNA TGTGCCAGCAGCGTAGGACCGTCTAATGAAAAACTGTTTTTT. Amino acid sequence: CASSVGPSNEKLFF.